The sequence of this T cell receptor beta chain was determined in a study of early T cells in non-severe SARS-CoV-2 infection. Study overall: Bulk RNA taken from unsorted whole blood was sequenced, leaving chains unpaired.

This clonotype was seen at least ten times. The antigen remains undetermined. The protocol attached unique molecular identifiers to individual cDNA molecules. MiXCR, applied by TCRdb to the 5' RACE reads, yields one record per CDR3 protein. The sample lists 30,000 to 40,000 distinct CDR3 sequences; approximately 7.9% were seen once. The study, taken as a whole, reports: Anti-spike CD8 responses were favored in VDJdb matching, and private and CD4 specificities were missed.

Germline V gene data show CDR1 as SNHLY and CDR2 as FYNNEI. There are 14 residues in the CDR3. V lost 3 bases and J lost 5, with 13 bases in between. This clonotype was sampled from an adult who was a healthcare worker with PCR-confirmed SARS-CoV-2 infection or an uninfected control (not recorded which). The chain employs TRBV2 and TRBJ1-1; D is ambiguous. The sequences come from whole blood, collected at baseline. The CDR3, as DNA: TGTGCCAGCAGTGAGTTACCCCCAGGTACTGAAGCTTTCTTT. Amino acids: CASSELPPGTEAFF.